Described below is a single T cell receptor beta chain sequence and its context. Time point meaning: cycle 4 day 1 (C4D1), after 6 weeks of nivolumab. Brentuximab vedotin exposure varied among the patients, all of whom had relapsed after autologous stem cell transplantation. Assay: immunoSEQ multiplex PCR; the TCRdb copy retains only in-frame clones and omits some. The sample includes some 20,000 clones, around 81% seen only once; the top ten take about 20%. The V gene lost 7 bases and the J gene lost 7 bases, with 13 bases spanning the gap. Germline CDR1 WNHNN, CDR2 SYGVQD (reference sequence). CDR3 length: 13 amino acids. This record belongs to a study of PD-1 blockade in classical Hodgkin lymphoma. On the study more broadly: It was nivolumab at 3 mg/kg, given intravenously every 2 weeks, that patients received.

The gene calls are TRBV10-1 and TRBJ2-2; D is possibly TRBD2 (5 bases). The TCR sequence derives from a human donor with classical Hodgkin lymphoma. The input for sequencing was peripheral blood mononuclear cells (PBMCs), taken before the fourth cycle of nivolumab. The CDR3 here is CASKVASGGELFF. Here the CDR3 DNA reads TGCGCCAGCAAAGTAGCGAGTGGCGGGGAGCTGTTTTTT.